This TCR beta chain was found in a study of a mutant IDH1 vaccine in newly diagnosed glioma. About the study: Treated patients showed a male proportion of approximately 62%, a female proportion of about 40%, and a mean age of around 39 years. Previous treatment comprised radiotherapy, temozolomide, or both, mostly both. Study findings and constraints: Vaccine-induced immune responses were detected in around 93% of patients.

About this clone itself: Its antigen is unknown.

This CDR3 is 13 amino acids long. From germline, CDR1 is MGHDK and CDR2 SYGVNS. V dropped 3 bases and J dropped 6 bases, with 8 bases sitting between them. Sample time point: week 5, during vaccination. One vaccine dose held 300 ug of mutant IDH1 20-mer peptide and came with topical imiquimod. TCRdb keeps only in-frame clones here, not all; method: immunoSEQ multiplex PCR. This table holds around 31,000 clones, roughly 54% found once. The TCR was taken from a woman in her late teens or twenties with glioma. The sample here was PBMCs, taken from a glioma patient whose treatment included an IDH1 peptide vaccine. The rearrangement joins TRBV25-1 to TRBJ2-2, with D uncertain. CDR3 loop: CASSEGWPGELFF. The CDR3 DNA reads as TGTGCCAGCAGTGAGGGGTGGCCCGGGGAGCTGTTTTTT. The full variable domain, its missing parts supplied by reference TRBV25-1 and TRBJ2-2, is EADIYQTPRYLVIGTGKKITLECSQTMGHDKMYWYQQDPGMELHLIHYSYGVNSTEKGDLSSESTVSRIRTEHFPLTLESARPSHTSQYLCASSEGWPGELFFGEGSRLTVL.